This T cell receptor (beta chain) was found in a study of shared clonotypes between healthy human individuals. The naive CD8 population came from CD45RO-negative cells selected for CCR7, without terminally differentiated effector memory CD45RA+ cells. V lost 4 bases and J 6 bases, leaving 12 bases between the germline ends. The CDR3 loop spans 13 amino acids. Germline-derived CDR1 and CDR2 are ENHRY and SYGVKD. For this clone: No antigen is known for it.

Here immunoSEQ multiplex PCR was the method, and the copy in TCRdb shows in-frame clones only, minus some. Of some 1,900,000 clones listed, approximately 94% were seen once; the top ten hold 1% to 1.5%. Study-level points and caveats: The rarefaction results pointed to incomplete sorted-subset sequencing despite large depth.

The V call is TRBV10-3, the J call TRBJ1-1; unclear D gene. The sequence was obtained from a man aged 18 to 35 in good health. Material for sequencing was naive CD8+ T cells sorted from blood. This CDR3 reads CAISGGHEAEAFF. In nucleotides, the CDR3 is TGTGCCATCAGTGGAGGGCACGAGGCTGAAGCTTTCTTT.